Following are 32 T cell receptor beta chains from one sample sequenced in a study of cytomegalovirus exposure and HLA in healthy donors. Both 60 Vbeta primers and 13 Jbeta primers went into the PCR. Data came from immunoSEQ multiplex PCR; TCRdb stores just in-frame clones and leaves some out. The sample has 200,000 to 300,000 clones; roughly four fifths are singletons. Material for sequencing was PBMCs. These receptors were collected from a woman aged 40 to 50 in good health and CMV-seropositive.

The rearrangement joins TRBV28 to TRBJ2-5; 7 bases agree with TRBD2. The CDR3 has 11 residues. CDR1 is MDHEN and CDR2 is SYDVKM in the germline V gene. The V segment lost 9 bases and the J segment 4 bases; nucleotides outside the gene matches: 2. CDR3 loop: CASASGETQYF. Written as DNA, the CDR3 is TGTGCCAGTGCTAGCGGAGAGACCCAGTACTTC.

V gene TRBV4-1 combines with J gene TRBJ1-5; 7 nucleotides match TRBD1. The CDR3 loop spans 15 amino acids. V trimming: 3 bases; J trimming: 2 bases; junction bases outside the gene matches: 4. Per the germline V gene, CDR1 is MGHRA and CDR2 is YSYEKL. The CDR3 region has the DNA TGCGCCAGCAGCCAGGACGACAGGGGCAATCAGCCCCAGCATTTT. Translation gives CASSQDDRGNQPQHF.

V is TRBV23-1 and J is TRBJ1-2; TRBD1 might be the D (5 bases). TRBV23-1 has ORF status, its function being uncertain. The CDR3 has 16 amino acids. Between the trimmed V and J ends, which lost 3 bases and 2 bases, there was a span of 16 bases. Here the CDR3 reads CASSHPLLQENYGYTF. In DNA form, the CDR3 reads TGCGCCAGCAGTCACCCTCTATTACAGGAAAACTATGGCTACACCTTC.

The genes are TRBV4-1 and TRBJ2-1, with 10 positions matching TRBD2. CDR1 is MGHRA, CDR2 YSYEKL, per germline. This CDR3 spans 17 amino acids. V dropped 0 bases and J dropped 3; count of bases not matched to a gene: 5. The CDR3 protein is CASSQDRASGGYNEQFF. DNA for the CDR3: TGCGCCAGCAGCCAAGATCGAGCTAGCGGGGGCTACAATGAGCAGTTCTTC.

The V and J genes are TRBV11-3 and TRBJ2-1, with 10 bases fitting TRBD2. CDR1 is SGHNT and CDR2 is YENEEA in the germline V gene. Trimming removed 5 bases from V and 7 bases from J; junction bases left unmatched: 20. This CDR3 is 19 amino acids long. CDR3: CASSVAASGSPLRKNEQFF. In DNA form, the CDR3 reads TGTGCCAGCAGCGTAGCGGCTAGCGGGAGCCCACTGAGGAAGAATGAGCAGTTCTTC.

CDR3 nucleotides: TGTGCCTGGAGCTCCGGGACAGGGACCGGGGAGCTGTTTTTT. This sequence encodes CAWSSGTGTGELFF. The chain combines TRBV30 with TRBJ2-2; the match to TRBD1 covers 9 bases. V lost 3 bases, J lost 5 bases, and 4 bases stayed unmatched. Germline-derived CDR1 and CDR2 are GTSNPN and SVGIG (reference sequence). This CDR3 has 14 amino acids.

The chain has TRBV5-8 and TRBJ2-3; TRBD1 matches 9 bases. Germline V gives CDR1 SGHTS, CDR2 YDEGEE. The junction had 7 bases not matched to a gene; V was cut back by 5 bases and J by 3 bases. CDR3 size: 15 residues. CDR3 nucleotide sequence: TGTGCCAGCAGTTTAGGACAGGGGATGACAGATACGCAGTATTTT. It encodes CASSLGQGMTDTQYF.

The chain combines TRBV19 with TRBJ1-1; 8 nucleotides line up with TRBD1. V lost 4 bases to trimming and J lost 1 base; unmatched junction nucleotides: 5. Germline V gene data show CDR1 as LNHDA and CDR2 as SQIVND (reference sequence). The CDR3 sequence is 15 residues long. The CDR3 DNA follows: TGTGCCAGTAGTAGGGGACAGGCCCCGAACACTGAAGCTTTCTTT. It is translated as CASSRGQAPNTEAFF.

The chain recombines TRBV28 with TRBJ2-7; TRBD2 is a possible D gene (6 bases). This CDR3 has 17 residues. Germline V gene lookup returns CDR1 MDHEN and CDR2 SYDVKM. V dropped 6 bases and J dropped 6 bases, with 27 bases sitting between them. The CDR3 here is CASSFNRRGAGFGEQYF. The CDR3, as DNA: TGTGCCAGCAGCTTCAACCGGAGGGGCGCAGGTTTCGGCGAGCAGTACTTC.

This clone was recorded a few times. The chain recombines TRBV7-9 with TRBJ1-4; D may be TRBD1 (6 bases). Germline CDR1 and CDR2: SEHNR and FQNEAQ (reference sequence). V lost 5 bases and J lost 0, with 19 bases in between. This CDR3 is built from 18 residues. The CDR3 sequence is CASSPPFRTAPTNEKLFF. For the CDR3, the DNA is TGTGCCAGCAGCCCGCCATTCCGGACAGCTCCAACTAATGAAAAACTGTTTTTT.

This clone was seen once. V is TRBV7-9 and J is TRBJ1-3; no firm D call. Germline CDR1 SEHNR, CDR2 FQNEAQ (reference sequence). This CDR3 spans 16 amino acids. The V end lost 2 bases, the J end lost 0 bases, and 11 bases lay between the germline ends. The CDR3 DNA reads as TGTGCCAGCAGCTTAATGGAGCTGTACTCTGGAAACACCATATATTTT. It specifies CASSLMELYSGNTIYF.

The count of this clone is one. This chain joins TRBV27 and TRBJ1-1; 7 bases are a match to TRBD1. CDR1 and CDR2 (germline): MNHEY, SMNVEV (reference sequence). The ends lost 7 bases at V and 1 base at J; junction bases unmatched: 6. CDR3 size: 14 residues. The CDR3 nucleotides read TGTGCCAGCATCAAGCAGGGGGGGAACACTGAAGCTTTCTTT. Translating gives CASIKQGGNTEAFF.

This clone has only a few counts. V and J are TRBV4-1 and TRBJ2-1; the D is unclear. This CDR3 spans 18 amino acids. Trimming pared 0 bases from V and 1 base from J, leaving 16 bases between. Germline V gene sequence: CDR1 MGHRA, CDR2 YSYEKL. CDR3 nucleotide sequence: TGCGCCAGCAGCCAAGATTTGACCCTAACGGGTTCCTACAATGAGCAGTTCTTC. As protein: CASSQDLTLTGSYNEQFF.

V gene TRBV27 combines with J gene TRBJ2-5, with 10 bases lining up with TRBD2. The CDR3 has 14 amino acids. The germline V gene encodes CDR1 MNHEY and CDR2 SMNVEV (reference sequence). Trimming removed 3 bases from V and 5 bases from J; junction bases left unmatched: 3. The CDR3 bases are TGTGCCAGCAGTTTCCAGGGACTAGCGGAGACCCAGTACTTC. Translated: CASSFQGLAETQYF.

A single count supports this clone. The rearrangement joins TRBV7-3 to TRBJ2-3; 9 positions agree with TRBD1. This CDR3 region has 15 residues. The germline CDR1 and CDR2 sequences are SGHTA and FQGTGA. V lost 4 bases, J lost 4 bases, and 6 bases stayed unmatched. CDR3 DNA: TGTGCCAGCAGCTCGGGACAGGGACGAGCAGATACGCAGTATTTT. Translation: CASSSGQGRADTQYF.

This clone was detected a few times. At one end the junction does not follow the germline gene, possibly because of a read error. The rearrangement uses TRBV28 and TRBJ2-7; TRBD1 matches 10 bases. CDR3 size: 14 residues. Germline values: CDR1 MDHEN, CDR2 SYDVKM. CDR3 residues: CASTLRDRGYEQYF. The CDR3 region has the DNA TGTGCCAGCACTTTACGGGACAGGGGCTACGAGCAGTACTTC.

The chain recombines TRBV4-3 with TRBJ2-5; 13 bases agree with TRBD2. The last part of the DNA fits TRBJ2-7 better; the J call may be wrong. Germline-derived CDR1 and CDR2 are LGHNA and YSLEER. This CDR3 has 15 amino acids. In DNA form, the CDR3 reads TGCGCCAGCAGCGGCGGGACTAGCGGGGCCTACGAGCAGTACTTC. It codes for CASSGGTSGAYEQYF.

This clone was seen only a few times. CDR3 in amino acids: CASSLAGGPSEQYF. The CDR3 DNA reads TGCGCCAGCAGCTTAGCGGGAGGGCCTTCAGAGCAGTACTTC. The rearrangement links TRBV5-1 to TRBJ2-7; TRBD2 aligns across 10 bases. Germline V lookup: CDR1 SGHRS, CDR2 YFSETQ. The CDR3 runs to 14 residues. With V trimmed by 2 bases and J by 7 bases, 6 bases remained unmatched.

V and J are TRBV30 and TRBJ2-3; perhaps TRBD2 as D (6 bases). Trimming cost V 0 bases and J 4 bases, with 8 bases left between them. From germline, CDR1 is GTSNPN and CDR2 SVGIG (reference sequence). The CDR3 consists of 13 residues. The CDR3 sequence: CAWSVGGADTQYF. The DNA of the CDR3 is TGTGCCTGGAGTGTTGGCGGGGCAGATACGCAGTATTTT.

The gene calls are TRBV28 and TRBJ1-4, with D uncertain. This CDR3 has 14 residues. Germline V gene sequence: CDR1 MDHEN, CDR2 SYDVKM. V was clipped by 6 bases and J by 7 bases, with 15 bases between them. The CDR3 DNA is TGTGCCAGCAGGCCATCTTATGCGGGTGAAAAACTGTTTTTT. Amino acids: CASRPSYAGEKLFF.

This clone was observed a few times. The CDR3 is CASSPWAKPSSNGYTF. The CDR3 nucleotides read TGTGCCAGCAGCCCCTGGGCCAAACCCTCATCGAATGGCTACACCTTC. The chain joins TRBV9 to TRBJ1-2; D ambiguous. Trimming removed 4 bases from V and 6 bases from J, with 22 bases in between. The CDR3 extends over 16 amino acids. CDR1 and CDR2 from the germline V gene are SGDLS and YYNGEE.

As DNA, the CDR3 is TGTGCCAGCAGCCAAAATGCCCACCGAGGACAGAGGTCCTACGAGCAGTACTTC. It codes for CASSQNAHRGQRSYEQYF. This rearrangement joins TRBV7-6 to TRBJ2-7, with D perhaps matching TRBD1 (6 bases). The ends were cut back, 5 bases at V and 1 base at J, with 24 bases in the middle. CDR3 length equals 18 residues. Germline V gene data show CDR1 as SGHVS and CDR2 as FNYEAQ.

Here the CDR3 reads CSVGSGAYGYTF. The CDR3 nucleotides are TGCAGCGTTGGTTCAGGGGCCTATGGCTACACCTTC. V usage is TRBV29-1 and J usage is TRBJ1-2; D is possibly TRBD1 (6 bases). CDR3 length: 12 residues. V was clipped by 4 bases and J by 4 bases, with 10 bases between them. The germline CDR1 and CDR2 sequences are SQVTM and ANQGSEA.

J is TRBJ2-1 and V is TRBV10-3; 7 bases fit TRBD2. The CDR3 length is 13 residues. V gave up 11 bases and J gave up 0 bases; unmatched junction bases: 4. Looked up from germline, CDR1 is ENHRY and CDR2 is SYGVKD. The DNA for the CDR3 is TGTGCCGCTAGCGGAAGCTCCTACAATGAGCAGTTCTTC. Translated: CAASGSSYNEQFF.

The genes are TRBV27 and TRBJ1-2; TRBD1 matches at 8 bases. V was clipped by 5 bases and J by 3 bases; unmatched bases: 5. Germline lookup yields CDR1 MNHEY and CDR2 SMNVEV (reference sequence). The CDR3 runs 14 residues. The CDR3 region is CASSAGQGDYGYTF. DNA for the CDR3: TGTGCCAGCAGTGCCGGACAGGGCGACTATGGCTACACCTTC.

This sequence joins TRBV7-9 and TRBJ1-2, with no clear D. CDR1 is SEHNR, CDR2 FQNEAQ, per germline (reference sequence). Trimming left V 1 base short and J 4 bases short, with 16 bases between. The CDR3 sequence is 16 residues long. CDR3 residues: CASSLEWSSGGYGYTF. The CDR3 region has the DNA TGTGCCAGCAGCTTAGAATGGTCCTCAGGTGGCTATGGCTACACCTTC.

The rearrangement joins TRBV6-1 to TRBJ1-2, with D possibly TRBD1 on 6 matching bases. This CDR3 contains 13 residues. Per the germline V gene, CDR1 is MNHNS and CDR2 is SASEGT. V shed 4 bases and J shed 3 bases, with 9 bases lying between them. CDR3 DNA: TGTGCCAGCAGTGCGGACAGATACTATGGCTACACCTTC. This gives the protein CASSADRYYGYTF.

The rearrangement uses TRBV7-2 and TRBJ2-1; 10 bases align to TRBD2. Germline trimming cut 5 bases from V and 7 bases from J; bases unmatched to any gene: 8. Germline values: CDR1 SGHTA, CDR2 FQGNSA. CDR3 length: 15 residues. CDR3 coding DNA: TGTGCCAGCAGCGATACTAGCGGGAATCCTAATGAGCAGTTCTTC. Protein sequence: CASSDTSGNPNEQFF.

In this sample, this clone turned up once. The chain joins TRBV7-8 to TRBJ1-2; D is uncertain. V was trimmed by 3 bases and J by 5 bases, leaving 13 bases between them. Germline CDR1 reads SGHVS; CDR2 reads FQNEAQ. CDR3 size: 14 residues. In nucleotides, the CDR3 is TGTGCCAGCAGCTTCAGGATAGCGGGGTATGGCTACACCTTC. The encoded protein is CASSFRIAGYGYTF.

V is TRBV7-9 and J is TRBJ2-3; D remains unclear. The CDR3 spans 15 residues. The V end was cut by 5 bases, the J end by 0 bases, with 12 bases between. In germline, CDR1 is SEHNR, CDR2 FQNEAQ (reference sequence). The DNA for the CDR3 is TGTGCCAGCAGCCCGGAGATTACTAGCACAGATACGCAGTATTTT. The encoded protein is CASSPEITSTDTQYF.

The CDR3 protein is CASSQRPGRDSPLHF. In DNA, the CDR3 is TGTGCCAGCAGCCAACGTCCCGGGAGGGATTCACCCCTCCACTTT. The rearrangement joins TRBV14 to TRBJ1-6; D gene ambiguous. Germline V gene data show CDR1 as SGHDN and CDR2 as FVKESK. The CDR3 loop spans 15 amino acids. V dropped 2 bases and J dropped 8 bases, with 13 bases sitting between them.

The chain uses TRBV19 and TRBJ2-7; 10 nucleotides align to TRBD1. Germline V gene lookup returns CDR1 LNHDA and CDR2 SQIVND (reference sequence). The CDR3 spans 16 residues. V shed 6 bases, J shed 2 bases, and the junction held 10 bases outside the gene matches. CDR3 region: CASRQPGQGTPYEQYF. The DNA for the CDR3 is TGTGCCAGTAGGCAACCGGGACAGGGGACTCCCTACGAGCAGTACTTC.